This record concerns one T cell receptor (beta chain) sequence. The data stem from a study of blood T cell repertoires in COVID-19. The overall study: Samples came from the United States, Italy and Spain, spanning acute and convalescent COVID-19.

Measured with immunoSEQ multiplex PCR; TCRdb has only the in-frame clones, and not every one. The sample carries approximately 87,000 clones, 80% to 90% recorded once. Germline V gene sequence: CDR1 MNHEY, CDR2 SVGAGI. Trimming cost V 6 bases and J 7 bases, with 15 bases left between them. This CDR3 contains 14 residues. The source of this sequence is a man between 70 and 80 years old with active or convalescent COVID-19. This chain connects TRBV6-5 to TRBJ2-2; a weak D match, TRBD2 (7 bases). Sequenced input: peripheral blood. The CDR3, as DNA: TGTGCCAGCAGGAACCAGGGGAGGGGCGGGGAGCTGTTTTTT. Amino acids: CASRNQGRGGELFF.